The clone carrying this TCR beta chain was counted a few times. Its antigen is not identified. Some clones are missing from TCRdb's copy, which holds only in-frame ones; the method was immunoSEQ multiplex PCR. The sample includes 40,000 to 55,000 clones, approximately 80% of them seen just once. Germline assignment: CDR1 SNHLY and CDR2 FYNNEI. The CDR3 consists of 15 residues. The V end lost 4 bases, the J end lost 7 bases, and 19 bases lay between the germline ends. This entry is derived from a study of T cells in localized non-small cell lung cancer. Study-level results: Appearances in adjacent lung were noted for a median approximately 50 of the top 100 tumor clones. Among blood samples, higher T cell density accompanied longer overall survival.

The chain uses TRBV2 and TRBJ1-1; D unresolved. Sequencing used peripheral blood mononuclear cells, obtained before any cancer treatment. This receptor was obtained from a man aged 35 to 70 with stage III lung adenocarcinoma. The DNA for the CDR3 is TGTGCCAGCAGTGTGGGTCGGGGTTCGGGCGGTGAAGCTTTCTTT. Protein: CASSVGRGSGGEAFF.